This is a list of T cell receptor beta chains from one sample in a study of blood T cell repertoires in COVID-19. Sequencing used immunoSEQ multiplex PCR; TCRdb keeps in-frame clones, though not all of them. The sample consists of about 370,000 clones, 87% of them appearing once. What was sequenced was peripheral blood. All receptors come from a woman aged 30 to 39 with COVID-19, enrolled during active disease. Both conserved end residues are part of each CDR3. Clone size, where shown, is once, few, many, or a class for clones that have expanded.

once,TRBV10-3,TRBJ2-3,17,CAISDSLVRVGTDTQYF
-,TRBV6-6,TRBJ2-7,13,CAIEGQGASEQYF
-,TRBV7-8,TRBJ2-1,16,CASSFVMLAGAREQFF
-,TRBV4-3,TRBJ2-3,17,CASSQGLAGGPGDTQYF
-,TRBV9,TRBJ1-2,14,CASSTGQGDYGYTF
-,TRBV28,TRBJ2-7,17,CASSFPPSGGASYEQYF
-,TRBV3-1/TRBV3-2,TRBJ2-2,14,CASSQGEYTGELFF
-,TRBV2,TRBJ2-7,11,CASRQGYEQYF
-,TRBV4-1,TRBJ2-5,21,CASSQPPGLAGKHELQETQYF
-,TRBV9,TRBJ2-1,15,CASSVASGIGNEQFF
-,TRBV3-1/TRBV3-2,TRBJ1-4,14,CASSRRGSNEKLFF
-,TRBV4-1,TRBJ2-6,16,CASRPTGVSGANVLTF
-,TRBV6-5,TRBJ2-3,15,CASRGLAGGTDTQYF
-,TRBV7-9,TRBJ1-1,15,CASSLVTGDFTEAFF
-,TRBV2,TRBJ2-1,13,CASSERELDEQFF
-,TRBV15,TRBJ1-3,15,CATSRGSNSGNTIYF
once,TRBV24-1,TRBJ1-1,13,CATSDSVNTEAFF
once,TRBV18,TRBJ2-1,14,CASSPPASAEKKFF
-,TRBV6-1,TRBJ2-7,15,CASSERLGPNYEQYF
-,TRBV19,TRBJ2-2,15,CASSMWTGVTGELFF
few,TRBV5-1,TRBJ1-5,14,CASSPAGDNQPQHF
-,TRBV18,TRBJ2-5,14,CASSPRQGEETQYF
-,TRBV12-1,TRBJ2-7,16,CASSSGLAVSSYEQYF
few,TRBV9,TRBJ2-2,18,CASSVRVCGTRSVWELFF
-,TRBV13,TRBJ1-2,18,CASSLGGADRGWKRGYTF
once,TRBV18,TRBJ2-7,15,CASSLSSGRAGEQYF
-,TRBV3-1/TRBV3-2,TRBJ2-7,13,CASSPRDNYEQYF
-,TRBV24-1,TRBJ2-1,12,CATTSGHNEQFF
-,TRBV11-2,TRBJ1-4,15,CASSFIGQENEKLFF
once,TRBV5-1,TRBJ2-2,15,CASSGTGLTTGELFF
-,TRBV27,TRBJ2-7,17,CASSLRRAGQGADEQYF
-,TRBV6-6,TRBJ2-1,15,CASKLAGAGNNEQFF
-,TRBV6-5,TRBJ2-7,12,CASRGTAYEQYF
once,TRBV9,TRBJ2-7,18,CASSLGLAGGYSSYEQYF
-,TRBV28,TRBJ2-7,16,CASSLTIAGVPYEQYF
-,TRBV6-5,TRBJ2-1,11,CASRRGDEQFF
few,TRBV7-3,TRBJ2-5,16,CASSPSGQTTQETQYF
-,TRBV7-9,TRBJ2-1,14,CASSLATGLNEQFF
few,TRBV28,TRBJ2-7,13,CASVSGSAYEQYF
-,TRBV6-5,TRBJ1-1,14,CASSYEGGNTEAFF
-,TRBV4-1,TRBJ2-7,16,CASSQGGQQIFYEQYF
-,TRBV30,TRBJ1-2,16,CAWSVLPEGANYGYTF
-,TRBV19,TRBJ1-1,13,CASSAGSGTEAFF
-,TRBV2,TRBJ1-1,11,CASIMFTEAFF
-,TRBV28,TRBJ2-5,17,CASSSSLRAGGRETQYF
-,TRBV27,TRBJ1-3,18,CASSLSGPGQGYGNTIYF
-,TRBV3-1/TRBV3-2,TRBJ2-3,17,CASSQRTTLTFTDTQYF
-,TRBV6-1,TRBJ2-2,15,CASSGAFGGTGELFF
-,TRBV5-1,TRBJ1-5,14,CASSSGQPDQPQHF
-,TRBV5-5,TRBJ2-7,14,CASSRDRGRWEQYF
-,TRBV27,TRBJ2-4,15,CASSRNRVAKNIQYF
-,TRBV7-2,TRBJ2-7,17,CASSSAAKGAVIYEQYF
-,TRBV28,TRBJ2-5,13,CASSPGQQETQYF